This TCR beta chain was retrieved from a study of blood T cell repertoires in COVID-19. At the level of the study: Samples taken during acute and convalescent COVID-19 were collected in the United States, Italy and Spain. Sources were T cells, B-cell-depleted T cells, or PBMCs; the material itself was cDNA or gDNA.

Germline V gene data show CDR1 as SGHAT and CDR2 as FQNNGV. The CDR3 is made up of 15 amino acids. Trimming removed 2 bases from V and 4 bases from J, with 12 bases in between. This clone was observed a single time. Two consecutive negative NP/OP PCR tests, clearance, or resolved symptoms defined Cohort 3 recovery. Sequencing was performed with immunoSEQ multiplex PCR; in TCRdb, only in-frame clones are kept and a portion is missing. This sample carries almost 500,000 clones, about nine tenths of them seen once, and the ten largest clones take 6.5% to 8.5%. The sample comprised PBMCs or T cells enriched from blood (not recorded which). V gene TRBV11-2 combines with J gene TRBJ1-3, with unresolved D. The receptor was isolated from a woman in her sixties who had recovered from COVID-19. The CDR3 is CASSLTRLYGNTIYF. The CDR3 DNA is TGTGCCAGCAGCTTAACCAGGCTCTACGGAAACACCATATATTTT.